The rows below give T cell receptor beta chains drawn from one sample of a study of shared clonotypes between healthy human individuals. Some clones are missing from TCRdb's copy, which holds only in-frame ones; the method was immunoSEQ multiplex PCR. The sample shows over 2 million clones, around 95% of them seen only once. Material: naive CD4+ T cells sorted from blood. These TCRs come from a young man in good health. The CDR3 runs from the conserved cysteine through the conserved F or W. A D gene is named only where the DNA matches it firmly. Part of the rows lack a size; the others show once, few, many or a class for expanded clones.

V gene: TRBV15; D gene: NA; J gene: TRBJ1-2; clone size: NA; CDR3 DNA: TGTGCCACCAGCAGAGATCTGGAAGTCCCCTTATCCCCCGTTTTC; CDR3 protein: CATSRDLEVPLSPVF
V gene: TRBV7-9; D gene: NA; J gene: TRBJ2-7; clone size: NA; CDR3 DNA: TGTGCCAGCAGCTCCCCCCGTTCCTACTACGAGCAGTACTTC; CDR3 protein: CASSSPRSYYEQYF
V gene: TRBV4-3; D gene: TRBD1; J gene: TRBJ2-3; clone size: NA; CDR3 DNA: TGCGCCAGCAGCCCTTGGACAGGGGGCACAGATACGCAGTATTTT; CDR3 protein: CASSPWTGGTDTQYF
V gene: TRBV5-1; D gene: NA; J gene: TRBJ1-1; clone size: NA; CDR3 DNA: TGCGCCAGCAGCCCACAAGTTACCGGGGGCACTGAAGCTTTCTTT; CDR3 protein: CASSPQVTGGTEAFF
V gene: TRBV5-1; D gene: NA; J gene: TRBJ1-1; clone size: NA; CDR3 DNA: TGCGCCAGCAGCCACAGGGACGCCAACACTGAAGCTTTCTTT; CDR3 protein: CASSHRDANTEAFF
V gene: TRBV10-3; D gene: NA; J gene: TRBJ2-7; clone size: NA; CDR3 DNA: TGTGCCATCAGTGAGTCGACACTAACCTACGAGCAGTACTTC; CDR3 protein: CAISESTLTYEQYF
V gene: TRBV30; D gene: NA; J gene: TRBJ2-2; clone size: once; CDR3 DNA: TGTGCCCGCAAACAAGGACCGAACACCGGGGAGCTGTTTTTT; CDR3 protein: CARKQGPNTGELFF
V gene: TRBV30; D gene: NA; J gene: TRBJ2-5; clone size: NA; CDR3 DNA: TGTGCCTGGAGTAGGAGCCTAGAAGAGACCCAGTACTTC; CDR3 protein: CAWSRSLEETQYF
V gene: TRBV7-2; D gene: NA; J gene: TRBJ2-2; clone size: NA; CDR3 DNA: TGTGCCAGCAGTTCCTACATAACTACCGGGGAGCTGTTTTTT; CDR3 protein: CASSSYITTGELFF
V gene: TRBV19; D gene: NA; J gene: TRBJ2-7; clone size: NA; CDR3 DNA: TGTGCCAGTAGTTCCGGGACTCACGGCCACGAGCAGTACTTC; CDR3 protein: CASSSGTHGHEQYF
V gene: TRBV19; D gene: TRBD1; J gene: TRBJ1-4; clone size: NA; CDR3 DNA: TGTGCCAGTAGTATAACCGGGACAGGGAGAGAAAAACTGTTTTTT; CDR3 protein: CASSITGTGREKLFF
V gene: TRBV9; D gene: NA; J gene: TRBJ1-6; clone size: NA; CDR3 DNA: TGTGCCAGCAGCGTTGGACTAAATAATTCACCCCTCCACTTT; CDR3 protein: CASSVGLNNSPLHF
V gene: TRBV7-9; D gene: NA; J gene: TRBJ1-2; clone size: NA; CDR3 DNA: TGTGCCAGCAGCTTAGGGCAGCCTTATGGCTACACCTTC; CDR3 protein: CASSLGQPYGYTF
V gene: TRBV4-1; D gene: NA; J gene: TRBJ2-2; clone size: NA; CDR3 DNA: TGCGCCAGCAGCCAAGAGGAGAACACCGGGGAGCTGTTTTTT; CDR3 protein: CASSQEENTGELFF
V gene: TRBV6-1; D gene: NA; J gene: TRBJ1-2; clone size: NA; CDR3 DNA: TGTGCCAGCAGTGAAGCCTTCACCCTTGGGTATGGCTACACCTTC; CDR3 protein: CASSEAFTLGYGYTF
V gene: TRBV18; D gene: NA; J gene: TRBJ2-2; clone size: once; CDR3 DNA: TGTGCCAGCTCACCACGGTACATACGGCAAGCGAACACCGGGGAGCTGTTTTTT; CDR3 protein: CASSPRYIRQANTGELFF
V gene: TRBV5-4; D gene: NA; J gene: TRBJ2-5; clone size: NA; CDR3 DNA: TGTGCCAGCAGTCGGGGGGCAGGGGTCGGAGAGACCCAGTACTTC; CDR3 protein: CASSRGAGVGETQYF
V gene: TRBV5-1; D gene: NA; J gene: TRBJ1-6; clone size: NA; CDR3 DNA: TGCGCCAGCTCCGCCGATAATTCACCCCTCCACTTT; CDR3 protein: CASSADNSPLHF
V gene: TRBV2; D gene: NA; J gene: TRBJ2-1; clone size: NA; CDR3 DNA: TGTGCCAGCAGTGCGGGGATGGGCTTCTTC; CDR3 protein: CASSAGMGFF
V gene: TRBV7-9; D gene: TRBD2; J gene: TRBJ2-6; clone size: NA; CDR3 DNA: TGTGCCAGCGACGCTAGCGGGAGTTTATTTGGGGCCAACGTCCTGACTTTC; CDR3 protein: CASDASGSLFGANVLTF
V gene: TRBV5-6; D gene: NA; J gene: TRBJ1-2; clone size: NA; CDR3 DNA: TGTGCCAGCAGCTTGTTGTCTGCACTATACGGCTACACCTTC; CDR3 protein: CASSLLSALYGYTF
V gene: TRBV6-5; D gene: TRBD1; J gene: TRBJ1-3; clone size: NA; CDR3 DNA: TGTGCCAGCAGTCGGGACAGCTCTGGAAACACCATATATTTT; CDR3 protein: CASSRDSSGNTIYF
V gene: TRBV5-6; D gene: NA; J gene: TRBJ1-2; clone size: NA; CDR3 DNA: TGTGCCAGCAGCTTGCTCTGGGAAAGCAGGGCCTATGGCTACACCTTC; CDR3 protein: CASSLLWESRAYGYTF
V gene: TRBV7-2; D gene: NA; J gene: TRBJ2-3; clone size: NA; CDR3 DNA: TGTGCCAGCAGCGTCGGTCTTAGCACAGATACGCAGTATTTT; CDR3 protein: CASSVGLSTDTQYF
V gene: TRBV25-1; D gene: TRBD1; J gene: TRBJ1-2; clone size: NA; CDR3 DNA: TGTGCCAGCAGTGATTCACAGGGGGCTTATGGCTACACCTTC; CDR3 protein: CASSDSQGAYGYTF
V gene: TRBV7-6; D gene: TRBD2; J gene: TRBJ2-1; clone size: NA; CDR3 DNA: TGTGCCAGCAGCCTGGGACTAGCGGGGGAGGATGAGCAGTTCTTC; CDR3 protein: CASSLGLAGEDEQFF
V gene: TRBV28; D gene: TRBD1; J gene: TRBJ1-1; clone size: NA; CDR3 DNA: TGTGCCAGCAGACCCCGGGACAGGGAACTCACTGAAGCTTTCTTT; CDR3 protein: CASRPRDRELTEAFF
V gene: TRBV5-6; D gene: NA; J gene: TRBJ1-2; clone size: NA; CDR3 DNA: TGTGCCAGCAGCCTGGGCCTTCAGGACACCACTACCATATATGGCTACACCTTC; CDR3 protein: CASSLGLQDTTTIYGYTF
V gene: TRBV5-4; D gene: TRBD2; J gene: TRBJ2-5; clone size: NA; CDR3 DNA: TGTGCCAGCAGCGCGAGCGGGAGGCCGGAGACCCAGTACTTC; CDR3 protein: CASSASGRPETQYF
V gene: TRBV19; D gene: NA; J gene: TRBJ2-7; clone size: NA; CDR3 DNA: TGTGCCAGTAGTATAGTCTGGCAGAGCCTCTACGAGCAGTACTTC; CDR3 protein: CASSIVWQSLYEQYF
V gene: TRBV28; D gene: NA; J gene: TRBJ2-7; clone size: NA; CDR3 DNA: TGTGCCAGCAGCGACGGCGGGGCGATGTCCTACGAGCAGTACTTC; CDR3 protein: CASSDGGAMSYEQYF
V gene: TRBV5-1; D gene: NA; J gene: TRBJ2-6; clone size: NA; CDR3 DNA: TGCGCCAGCAGCTTGAGTTCAGGGGCTGGGGCCAACGTCCTGACTTTC; CDR3 protein: CASSLSSGAGANVLTF
V gene: TRBV5-4; D gene: TRBD1; J gene: TRBJ1-6; clone size: NA; CDR3 DNA: TGTGCCAGCAGCTTACAGGGGGCCTTTTCACCCCTCCACTTT; CDR3 protein: CASSLQGAFSPLHF
V gene: TRBV19; D gene: TRBD1; J gene: TRBJ2-2; clone size: NA; CDR3 DNA: TGTGCCAGTAGTATGACAGGGGTTACCCTCGGGGAGCTGTTTTTT; CDR3 protein: CASSMTGVTLGELFF
V gene: TRBV18; D gene: NA; J gene: TRBJ1-2; clone size: NA; CDR3 DNA: TGTGCCAGCTCACCACAGGAGGGCCTAAGTGGCTACACCTTC; CDR3 protein: CASSPQEGLSGYTF
V gene: TRBV7-9; D gene: NA; J gene: TRBJ2-1; clone size: NA; CDR3 DNA: TGTGCCAGCAGCTTAGCGACCCAAAATGAGCAGTTCTTC; CDR3 protein: CASSLATQNEQFF
V gene: TRBV10-3; D gene: NA; J gene: TRBJ2-5; clone size: once; CDR3 DNA: TGTGCCATCAGTGAGACCCCCCAAGAGACCCAGTACTTC; CDR3 protein: CAISETPQETQYF
V gene: TRBV7-2; D gene: NA; J gene: TRBJ2-5; clone size: NA; CDR3 DNA: TGTGCCAGCAGCATCGGGGCGGTCGGCGAGACCCAGTACTTC; CDR3 protein: CASSIGAVGETQYF
V gene: TRBV5-1; D gene: NA; J gene: TRBJ1-4; clone size: NA; CDR3 DNA: TGCGCCAGCAGCCCAGGGGCTGGAAATGAAAAACTGTTTTTT; CDR3 protein: CASSPGAGNEKLFF
V gene: TRBV2; D gene: TRBD2; J gene: TRBJ2-7; clone size: NA; CDR3 DNA: TGTGCCAGCAGTGGTGAGGGACTAGCGGGCGAGCAGTACTTC; CDR3 protein: CASSGEGLAGEQYF